These T cell receptor beta chains were read from a single sample in a study of response to subunit inactivated influenza vaccine. TCRdb redid the calling of the RT-PCR reads with MiXCR, one entry per CDR3 protein. Of 530,000 or so distinct CDR3 sequences in the sample, about 11% were seen once. The sequences come from PBMCs from blood, collected on the day of vaccination. The receptors were gathered from a man aged 45-65 years who received an inactivated influenza vaccine. CDR3s include the opening cysteine and the closing phenylalanine or tryptophan. Each record gives: D gene, J gene, clone size, CDR3 length, V gene, CDR3 protein, CDR3 DNA. D genes are given only for firm matches. The size of a clone is reported for some rows only, either as once, few or many, or as a class for expanded clones.

>TRBD2|TRBJ2-2|few|14|TRBV6-1
CASSRDYTTGELFF
TGTGCCAGCAGCCGGGACTACACCACCGGGGAGCTGTTTTTT
>TRBD2|TRBJ2-3|-|14|TRBV29-1
CSTRGGRSTDTQYF
TGCAGCACCCGGGGCGGGAGAAGCACAGATACGCAGTATTTT
>-|TRBJ2-7|few|12|TRBV12-3/TRBV12-4
CATSGIDVEQYF
TGTGCCACCTCCGGGATAGATGTCGAGCAGTACTTC
>-|TRBJ1-1|few|12|TRBV12-3/TRBV12-4
CASSNTATEAFF
TGTGCCAGCAGCAATACAGCCACTGAAGCTTTCTTT
>TRBD1|TRBJ2-7|-|15|TRBV18
CASSPRDRSAHEQYF
TGTGCCAGCTCACCGCGGGACAGGTCTGCCCACGAGCAGTACTTC
>-|TRBJ2-1|-|18|TRBV11-1
CASSQTRWGTASYNEQFF
TGTGCCAGCAGCCAGACCCGGTGGGGGACGGCTTCCTACAATGAGCAGTTCTTC
>TRBD2|TRBJ2-2|few|16|TRBV6-1
CASSAPGTKNTGELFF
TGTGCCAGCAGTGCCCCCGGGACTAAGAACACCGGGGAGCTGTTTTTT
>TRBD2|TRBJ2-1|-|14|TRBV20-1
CSARNSGGWNEQFF
TGCAGTGCTAGAAATAGCGGGGGCTGGAATGAGCAGTTCTTC
>-|TRBJ1-6|-|15|TRBV5-6
CASSKGSSSNSPLHF
TGTGCCAGCAGCAAAGGGAGTTCGTCGAATTCACCCCTCCACTTT
>-|TRBJ2-2|many|15|TRBV10-2
CASSELAALTGELFF
TGCGCCAGCAGTGAGTTAGCGGCTCTCACCGGGGAGCTGTTTTTT
>-|TRBJ2-3|-|16|TRBV11-2
CASSLVGGLGTDTQYF
TGTGCCAGCAGCTTAGTCGGGGGTTTAGGCACAGATACGCAGTATTTT
>-|TRBJ2-7|-|15|TRBV6-5
CASSYSAGSTYEQYF
TGTGCCAGCAGTTACTCGGCGGGTTCCACCTACGAGCAGTACTTC
>-|TRBJ2-7|few|16|TRBV5-1
CASSWTVAPNPGEQYF
TGCGCCAGCAGCTGGACGGTGGCGCCAAACCCCGGGGAGCAGTACTTC
>TRBD2|TRBJ2-7|-|17|TRBV7-9
CASSSPPATSGRYEQYF
TGTGCCAGCAGCTCCCCCCCCGCTACTAGCGGGAGGTACGAGCAGTACTTC
>TRBD2|TRBJ2-7|few|14|TRBV27
CASSLSSGGYEQYF
TGTGCCAGCAGTTTAAGTAGCGGGGGGTACGAGCAGTACTTC
>-|TRBJ1-3|many|15|TRBV3-1
CASSQAVSSGNTIYF
TGTGCCAGCAGCCAAGCAGTAAGCTCTGGAAACACCATATATTTT
>-|TRBJ2-1|-|12|TRBV5-5
CASSFHTAGGFF
TGTGCCAGCAGCTTTCATACAGCCGGTGGGTTCTTC
>-|TRBJ2-1|-|14|TRBV29-1
CSVDSRVVPNEQFF
TGCAGCGTTGATTCTAGAGTAGTTCCCAATGAGCAGTTCTTC
>TRBD2|TRBJ2-4|few|14|TRBV20-1
CSAVGTSEKNIQYF
TGCAGTGCTGTTGGGACTAGCGAGAAAAACATTCAGTACTTC